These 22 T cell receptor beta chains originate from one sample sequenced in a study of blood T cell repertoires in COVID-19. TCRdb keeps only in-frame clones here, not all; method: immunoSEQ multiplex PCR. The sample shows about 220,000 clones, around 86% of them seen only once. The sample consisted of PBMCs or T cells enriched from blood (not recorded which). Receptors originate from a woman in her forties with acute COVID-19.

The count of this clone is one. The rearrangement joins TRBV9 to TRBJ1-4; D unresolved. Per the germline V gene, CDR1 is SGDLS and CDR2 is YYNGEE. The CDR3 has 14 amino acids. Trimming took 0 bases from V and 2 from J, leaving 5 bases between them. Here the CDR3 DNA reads TGTGCCAGCAGCGTAGCGGGGACTAATGAAAAACTGTTTTTT. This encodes CASSVAGTNEKLFF.

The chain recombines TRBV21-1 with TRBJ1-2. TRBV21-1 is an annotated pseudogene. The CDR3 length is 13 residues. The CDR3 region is CASSNARGQGYTF. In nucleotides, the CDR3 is TGTGCCAGCAGCAATGCGCGGGGGCAAGGCTACACCTTC.

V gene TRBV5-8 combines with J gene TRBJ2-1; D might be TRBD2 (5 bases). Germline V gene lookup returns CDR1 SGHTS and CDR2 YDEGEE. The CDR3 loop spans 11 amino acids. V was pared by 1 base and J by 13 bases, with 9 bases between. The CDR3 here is CASSLMDSQFF. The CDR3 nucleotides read TGTGCCAGCAGCTTGATGGACTCTCAGTTCTTC. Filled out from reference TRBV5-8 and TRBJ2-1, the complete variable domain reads EAGVTQSPTHLIKTRGQQATLRCSPISGHTSVYWYQQALGLGLQFLLWYDEGEERNRGNFPPRFSGRQFPNYSSELNVNALELEDSALYLCASSLMDSQFFGPGTRLTVL.

Here the CDR3 DNA reads TGCGCCAGCAAGCGGGGAAACACTGAAGCTTTCTTT. Residues: CASKRGNTEAFF. The chain employs TRBV10-2 and TRBJ1-1; D is undetermined. The germline CDR1 and CDR2 sequences are WSHSY and SAAADI. V was trimmed by 7 bases and J by 2 bases, leaving 8 bases between them. The CDR3 is made up of 12 amino acids.

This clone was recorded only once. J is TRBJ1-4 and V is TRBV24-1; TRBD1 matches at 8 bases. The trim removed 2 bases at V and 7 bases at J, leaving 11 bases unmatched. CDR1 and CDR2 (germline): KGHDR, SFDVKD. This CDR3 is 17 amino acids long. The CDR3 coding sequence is TGTGCCACCAGTGATTCCGGCGGCAGGGGGCAAGTTGAAAAACTGTTTTTT. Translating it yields CATSDSGGRGQVEKLFF.

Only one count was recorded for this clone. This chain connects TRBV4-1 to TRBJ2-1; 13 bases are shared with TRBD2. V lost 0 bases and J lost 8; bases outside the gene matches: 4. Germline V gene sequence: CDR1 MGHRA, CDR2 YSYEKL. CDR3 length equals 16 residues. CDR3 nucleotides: TGCGCCAGCAGCCAAGATCGGACTAGCGGGGGTTATGAGCAGTTCTTC. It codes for CASSQDRTSGGYEQFF.

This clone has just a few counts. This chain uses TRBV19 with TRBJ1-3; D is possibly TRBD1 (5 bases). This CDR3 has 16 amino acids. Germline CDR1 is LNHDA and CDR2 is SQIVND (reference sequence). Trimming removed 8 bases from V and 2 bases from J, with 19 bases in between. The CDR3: CASHPTDRTPGNTIYF. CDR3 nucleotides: TGTGCCAGTCATCCCACCGACAGAACACCTGGAAACACCATATATTTT.

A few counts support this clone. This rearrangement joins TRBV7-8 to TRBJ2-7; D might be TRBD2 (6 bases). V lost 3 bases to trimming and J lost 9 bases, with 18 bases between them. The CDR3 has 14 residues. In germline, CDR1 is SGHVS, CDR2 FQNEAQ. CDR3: CASSFDPRGLGQYF. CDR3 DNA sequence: TGTGCCAGCAGCTTCGACCCTCGGGGACTTGGGCAGTACTTC.

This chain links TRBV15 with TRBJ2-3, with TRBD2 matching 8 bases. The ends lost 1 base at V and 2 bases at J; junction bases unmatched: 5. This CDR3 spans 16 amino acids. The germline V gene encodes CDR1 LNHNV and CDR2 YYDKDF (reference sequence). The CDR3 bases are TGTGCCACCAGCAGAGTCCCAGCGGGGGTCACAGATACGCAGTATTTT. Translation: CATSRVPAGVTDTQYF.

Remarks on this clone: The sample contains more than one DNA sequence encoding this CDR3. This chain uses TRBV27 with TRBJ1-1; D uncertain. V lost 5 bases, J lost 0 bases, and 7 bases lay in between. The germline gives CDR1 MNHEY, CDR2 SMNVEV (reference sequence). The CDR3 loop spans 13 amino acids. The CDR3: CASSLRMNTEAFF. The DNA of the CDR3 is TGTGCCAGCAGTCTCAGGATGAACACTGAAGCTTTCTTT.

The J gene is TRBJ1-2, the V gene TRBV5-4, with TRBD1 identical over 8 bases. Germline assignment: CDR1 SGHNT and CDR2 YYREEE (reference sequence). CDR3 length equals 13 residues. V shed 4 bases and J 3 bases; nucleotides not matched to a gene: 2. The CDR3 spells CASSMDRDYGYTF. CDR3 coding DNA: TGTGCCAGCAGCATGGACAGGGACTATGGCTACACCTTC.

The CDR3 region has the DNA TGTGCCAGCAGACCCCCCGGGGGATCGATTGAAGCTTTCTTT. It translates to CASRPPGGSIEAFF. This sequence joins TRBV7-9 and TRBJ1-1, with D maybe TRBD1 (5 bases). V was cut by 6 bases and J by 7 bases, with 18 bases left in between. Germline CDR1 is SEHNR and CDR2 is FQNEAQ (reference sequence). CDR3 size: 14 residues.

CDR3 nucleotides: TGCGCCAGCAGCTTCACACCACTAGCGGGGGTCTCGGATGAGCAGTTCTTC. This translates into CASSFTPLAGVSDEQFF. The genes are TRBV5-1 and TRBJ2-1, with 11 positions matching TRBD2. J was trimmed by 8 bases and V by 2 bases; bases with no gene match: 12. This CDR3 spans 17 amino acids. From germline, CDR1 is SGHRS and CDR2 YFSETQ.

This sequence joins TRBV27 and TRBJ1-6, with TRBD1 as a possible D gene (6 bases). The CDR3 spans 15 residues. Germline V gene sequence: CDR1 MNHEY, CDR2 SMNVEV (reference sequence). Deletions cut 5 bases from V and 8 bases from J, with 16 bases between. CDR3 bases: TGTGCCAGCAGTCCCACAGGGACGACTTATTCACCCCTCCACTTT. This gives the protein CASSPTGTTYSPLHF.

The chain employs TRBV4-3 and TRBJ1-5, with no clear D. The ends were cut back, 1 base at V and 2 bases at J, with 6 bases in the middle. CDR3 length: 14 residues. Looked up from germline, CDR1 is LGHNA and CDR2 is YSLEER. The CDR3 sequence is CASSQGRGNQPQHF. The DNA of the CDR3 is TGCGCCAGCAGCCAAGGGAGGGGCAATCAGCCCCAGCATTTT.

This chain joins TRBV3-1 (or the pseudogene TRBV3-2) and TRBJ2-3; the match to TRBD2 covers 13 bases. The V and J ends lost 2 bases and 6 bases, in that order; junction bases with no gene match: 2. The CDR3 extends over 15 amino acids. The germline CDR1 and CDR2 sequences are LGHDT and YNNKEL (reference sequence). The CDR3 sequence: CASSQTSGGVDTQYF. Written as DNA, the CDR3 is TGTGCCAGCAGCCAAACTAGCGGGGGGGTTGATACGCAGTATTTT.

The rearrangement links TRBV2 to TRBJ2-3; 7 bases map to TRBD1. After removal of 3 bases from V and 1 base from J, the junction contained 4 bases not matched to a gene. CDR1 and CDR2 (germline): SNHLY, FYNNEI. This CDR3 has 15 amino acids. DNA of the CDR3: TGTGCCAGCAGTGATCGACAGGGCCGCACAGATACGCAGTATTTT. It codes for CASSDRQGRTDTQYF.

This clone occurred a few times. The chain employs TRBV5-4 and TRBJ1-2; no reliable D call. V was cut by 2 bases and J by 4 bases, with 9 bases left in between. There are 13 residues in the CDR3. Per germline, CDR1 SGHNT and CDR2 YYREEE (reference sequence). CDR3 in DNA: TGTGCCAGCAGCTTCCCCCAGGCCTATGGCTACACCTTC. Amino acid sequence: CASSFPQAYGYTF.

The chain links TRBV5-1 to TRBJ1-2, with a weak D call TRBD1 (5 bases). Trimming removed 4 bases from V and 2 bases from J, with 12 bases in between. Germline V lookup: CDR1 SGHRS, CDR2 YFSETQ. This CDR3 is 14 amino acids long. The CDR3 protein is CASSRTQSNYGYTF. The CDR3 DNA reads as TGCGCCAGCAGCCGGACACAGTCAAACTATGGCTACACCTTC.

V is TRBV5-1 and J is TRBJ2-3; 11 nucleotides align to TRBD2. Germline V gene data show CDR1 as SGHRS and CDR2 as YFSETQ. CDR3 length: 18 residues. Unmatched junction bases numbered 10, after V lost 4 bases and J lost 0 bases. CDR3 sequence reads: CASSLGTSGSSSTDTQYF. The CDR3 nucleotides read TGCGCCAGCAGCCTAGGGACTAGCGGTTCGTCTAGCACAGATACGCAGTATTTT.

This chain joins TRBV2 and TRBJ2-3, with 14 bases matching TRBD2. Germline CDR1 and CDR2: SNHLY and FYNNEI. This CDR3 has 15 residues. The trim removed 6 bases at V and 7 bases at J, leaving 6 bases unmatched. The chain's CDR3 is CASSETSGGANTQYF. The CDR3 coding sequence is TGTGCCAGCAGCGAGACTAGCGGGGGGGCCAATACGCAGTATTTT.

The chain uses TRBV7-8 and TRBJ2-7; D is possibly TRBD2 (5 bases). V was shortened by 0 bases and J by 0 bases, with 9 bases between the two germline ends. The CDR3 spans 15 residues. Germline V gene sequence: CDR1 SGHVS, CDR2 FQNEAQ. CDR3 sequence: CASSLAGSSSYEQYV. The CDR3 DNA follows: TGTGCCAGCAGCTTAGCAGGGAGTAGCTCCTACGAGCAGTACGTC.